The source of this T cell receptor beta chain is a study of cytomegalovirus exposure and HLA in healthy donors. The PCR employed 60 Vbeta primers together with 13 Jbeta primers. Only in-frame clones appear in the TCRdb table, and some are missing; sequencing was by immunoSEQ multiplex PCR. The data show some 160,000 clones, approximately 76% seen once. This CDR3 comprises 14 residues. Germline lookup yields CDR1 SGDLS and CDR2 YYNGEE. With 0 bases removed from V and 5 bases from J, the gap between germline ends came to 6 bases. V is TRBV9 and J is TRBJ1-6; D is undetermined. This receptor was obtained from a woman aged 18-29 years in good health and CMV-seropositive. The sample consisted of PBMCs. The CDR3 here is CASSVEGDNSPLHF. CDR3 nucleotides: TGTGCCAGCAGCGTAGAAGGAGATAATTCACCCCTCCACTTT.